A selection of T cell receptor beta chains follows, all from one sample in a study of blood T cell repertoires in COVID-19. Sequencing was performed with immunoSEQ multiplex PCR; in TCRdb, only in-frame clones are kept and a portion is missing. There are around 80,000 clones in the sample; 85% to 90% occur only once, and roughly 8% lies in the top ten. The sequenced sample was peripheral blood. The receptor set was obtained from an elderly man with active or convalescent COVID-19. CDR3s leave out the opening cysteine and the closing phenylalanine or tryptophan. D genes are given only for firm matches.

V,D,J,CDR3
TRBV11-3,.,TRBJ1-4,ASSSDRDEKLF
TRBV6-5,TRBD1,TRBJ1-5,ASSFRQGGQPQH
TRBV7-2,.,TRBJ2-5,ASSRRGGQETQY
TRBV2,TRBD1,TRBJ2-3,ASRGTETDTQY
TRBV19,.,TRBJ1-6,ASSIGGDSPLH
TRBV2,.,TRBJ1-1,ASNPGGDTEAF
TRBV7-9,TRBD1,TRBJ2-5,ASSLAGQGVGTQY
TRBV28,.,TRBJ1-4,ASGTQGINEKLF
TRBV5-6,TRBD1,TRBJ2-5,ASTGQGAWETQY
TRBV3-1/TRBV3-2,.,TRBJ2-5,ASSQDLVSEETQY
TRBV7-2,TRBD1,TRBJ2-1,ASSIRTGGPLDEQF
TRBV2,.,TRBJ1-4,ASSIGQITQKLF
TRBV28,.,TRBJ1-5,ASSRGQPQH
TRBV7-9,TRBD1,TRBJ1-6,ASSSQGQGSSPLH
TRBV2,TRBD1,TRBJ1-4,ASSKTGVRGGEKLF
TRBV9,TRBD1,TRBJ1-4,ASRGTGSEKLF
TRBV5-1,.,TRBJ1-3,ASSLQGSGNTIY
TRBV21-1,.,TRBJ1-1,ASSLPGKGATEAF
TRBV12-5,.,TRBJ1-5,ASGSGYSNQPQH
TRBV19,.,TRBJ2-3,ASSIDYSGTQY
TRBV11-3,TRBD1,TRBJ2-2,ASSSRDRVGELF
TRBV5-8,.,TRBJ1-5,ASSRLGGNQPQH
TRBV11-3,TRBD1,TRBJ2-6,ASDRQGSAPGANVLT
TRBV5-1,.,TRBJ1-6,ASSYTSGATGANSPLH
TRBV5-1,.,TRBJ2-5,ASSSTQETQY
TRBV6-5,TRBD1,TRBJ1-3,ASSIQGAPGNTIY
TRBV6-5,.,TRBJ1-1,ASGRTEAF
TRBV19,TRBD2,TRBJ2-3,ASSGAGAADTQY
TRBV2,.,TRBJ1-5,ASSSRSGSNQPQH
TRBV28,.,TRBJ1-2,ASNLRVLGGGYT
TRBV9,TRBD2,TRBJ2-1,ASSVGSGLGEQF
TRBV5-1,.,TRBJ1-1,ASSLVDGGRAEAF
TRBV19,.,TRBJ1-6,ASKGTLNSPLH
TRBV5-1,TRBD2,TRBJ2-3,ASSLSSGSTDTQY
TRBV18,TRBD1,TRBJ2-6,ASSPTGGAGANVLT
TRBV19,TRBD2,TRBJ2-1,ASTLAGYNEQF
TRBV9,TRBD2,TRBJ2-1,ASSVDSLAGGGYNEQF
TRBV19,.,TRBJ1-2,ASSLAGGGHVNYGYT
TRBV7-2,.,TRBJ2-1,ASRPRGGTYNEQF
TRBV19,.,TRBJ1-2,ASSISGVNDYGYT
TRBV19,TRBD1,TRBJ1-1,ASSIGTGGTEAF